These 26 T cell receptor beta chains originate from one sample sequenced in a study of early T cells in non-severe SARS-CoV-2 infection. TCRdb re-called the 5' RACE reads with MiXCR, one entry per CDR3 protein. The sample has about 33,000 distinct CDR3 sequences, 3.9% seen once. Material: whole blood. The source of these receptors is an adult who was a healthcare worker with PCR-confirmed SARS-CoV-2 infection or an uninfected control (not recorded which).

The table lists this clonotype with many counts. The chain recombines TRBV7-9 with TRBJ1-1; the D gene is possibly TRBD1 (5 bases). The CDR3 is made up of 12 amino acids. Germline V gene sequence: CDR1 SEHNR, CDR2 FQNEAQ (reference sequence). The ends were cut back, 1 base at V and 7 bases at J, with 7 bases in the middle. The CDR3 coding sequence is TGTGCCAGCAGCTTAGAAGGGGTTGAAGCTTTCTTT. Translating it yields CASSLEGVEAFF.

This clonotype was counted ten times or more. The chain carries TRBV9 and TRBJ1-1; D is undetermined. This CDR3 is 15 amino acids long. Looked up from germline, CDR1 is SGDLS and CDR2 is YYNGEE. The V and J ends lost 0 bases and 2 bases respectively, with 11 bases between them. The CDR3 DNA sequence: TGTGCCAGCAGCGTAGCTCCCACACCTAACACTGAAGCTTTCTTT. This codes for CASSVAPTPNTEAFF. Supplemented by reference TRBV9 and TRBJ1-1, the full variable domain reads DSGVTQTPKHLITATGQRVTLRCSPRSGDLSVYWYQQSLDQGLQFLIQYYNGEERAKGNILERFSAQQFPDLHSELNLSSLELGDSALYFCASSVAPTPNTEAFFGQGTRLTVV.

In this sample, this clonotype turned up many times. The chain combines TRBV7-9 with TRBJ2-1; D call uncertain. The CDR3 is made up of 16 amino acids. V was trimmed by 5 bases and J by 0 bases, leaving 14 bases between them. Germline assignment: CDR1 SEHNR and CDR2 FQNEAQ (reference sequence). The chain's CDR3 is CASSVRPDSSYNEQFF. The CDR3 nucleotides read TGTGCCAGCAGCGTCCGTCCCGACTCCTCCTACAATGAGCAGTTCTTC.

This clonotype was counted ten times or more. V is TRBV18 and J is TRBJ1-4; D call uncertain. CDR1 is KGHSH, CDR2 LQKENI, per germline. The CDR3 length is 14 residues. The V end was cut by 4 bases, the J end by 6 bases, with 12 bases between. CDR3 in amino acids: CASSRSEAHEKLFF. CDR3 nucleotides: TGTGCCAGCTCACGGTCGGAGGCCCATGAAAAACTGTTTTTT.

By frequency in the sample, this clonotype is medium-sized. V and J are TRBV19 and TRBJ1-6; D not resolved. CDR1 LNHDA and CDR2 SQIVND come from the germline V gene (reference sequence). The CDR3 has 13 residues. The V end was cut by 4 bases, the J end by 8 bases, with 9 bases between. Here the CDR3 DNA reads TGTGCCAGTAGTAACCCGGGAGATTCACCCCTCCACTTT. Encoded protein: CASSNPGDSPLHF.

In its sample, this clonotype was seen many times. The gene calls are TRBV20-1 and TRBJ2-7, with 10 bases lining up with TRBD2. Germline values: CDR1 DFQATT, CDR2 SNEGSKA (reference sequence). The ends lost 2 bases at V and 6 bases at J; junction bases unmatched: 4. The CDR3 consists of 13 residues. CDR3 loop: CSARLAGVPEQYV. In nucleotides, the CDR3 is TGCAGTGCTAGACTAGCGGGAGTTCCCGAGCAGTACGTC.

This clonotype was counted many times. This chain connects TRBV13 to TRBJ2-2; a possible D gene is TRBD2 (5 bases). CDR1 is PRHDT, CDR2 FYEKMQ, per germline (reference sequence). The CDR3 covers 17 residues. The V and J ends lost 5 bases and 2 bases respectively, with 18 bases between them. The CDR3 here is CASSGSTFTANTGELFF. The CDR3 nucleotides are TGTGCCAGCAGCGGGAGCACGTTTACTGCTAACACCGGGGAGCTGTTTTTT. Complete variable domain (other parts from reference TRBV13 and TRBJ2-2): AAGVIQSPRHLIKEKRETATLKCYPIPRHDTVYWYQQGPGQDPQFLISFYEKMQSDKGSIPDRFSAQQFSDYHSELNMSSLELGDSALYFCASSGSTFTANTGELFFGEGSRLTVL.

Ten or more counts support this clonotype. This chain uses TRBV6-2 or TRBV6-3 with TRBJ2-1; possible D gene TRBD2, 6 bases. The length of the CDR3 is 16 residues. Germline V gene data show CDR1 as MNHEY and CDR2 as SVGEGT. Trimming took 2 bases from V and 0 from J, leaving 11 bases between them. This CDR3 is CASSYGVGGSYNEQFF. CDR3 coding DNA: TGTGCCAGCAGTTACGGGGTGGGAGGCTCCTACAATGAGCAGTTCTTC.

This clonotype was observed many times. The chain uses TRBV7-9 and TRBJ2-1; D ambiguous. The germline V gene has CDR1 SEHNR and CDR2 FQNEAQ (reference sequence). The CDR3 spans 14 residues. V lost 5 bases to trimming and J lost 3 bases, with 11 bases between them. CDR3 region: CASSRHEVYNEQFF. CDR3 bases: TGTGCCAGCAGCCGCCACGAGGTCTACAATGAGCAGTTCTTC. Using reference TRBV7-9 and TRBJ2-1 for the parts outside the CDR3, the full variable domain is DTGVSQNPRHKITKRGQNVTFRCDPISEHNRLYWYRQTLGQGPEFLTYFQNEAQLEKSRLLSDRFSAERPKGSFSTLEIQRTEQGDSAMYLCASSRHEVYNEQFFGPGTRLTVL.

This chain joins TRBV7-3 and TRBJ1-2; TRBD1 matches at 8 bases. CDR1 is SGHTA and CDR2 is FQGTGA in the germline V gene. The CDR3 length is 13 residues. After removal of 4 bases from V and 4 bases from J, the junction contained 2 bases not matched to a gene. As DNA, the CDR3 is TGTGCCAGCAGCTCCACAGGGGGCTATGGCTACACCTTC. It encodes CASSSTGGYGYTF.

The V gene is TRBV12-3 or TRBV12-4, the J gene TRBJ1-2; 7 nucleotides match TRBD1. V gave up 6 bases and J gave up 5 bases; unmatched junction bases: 6. The CDR3 is 13 residues long. The chain's CDR3 is CASSLDRRYGYTF. CDR3 nucleotides: TGTGCCAGCAGCCTGGACAGGCGATATGGCTACACCTTC.

J is TRBJ2-1 and V is TRBV10-3, with 10 bases identical to TRBD2. Unmatched junction bases numbered 6, after V lost 8 bases and J lost 5 bases. CDR3 length equals 14 residues. The germline CDR1 and CDR2 sequences are ENHRY and SYGVKD. The CDR3 nucleotides are TGTGCCATCTCCCCACTAGCGGGGCACAATGAGCAGTTCTTC. As protein: CAISPLAGHNEQFF.

This clonotype was recorded at least ten times. The chain is built from TRBV18 and TRBJ1-1; the D is unclear. The V gene lost 1 base and the J gene lost 0 bases, with 6 bases spanning the gap. Germline values: CDR1 KGHSH, CDR2 LQKENI. The CDR3 is made up of 14 amino acids. CDR3 in DNA: TGTGCCAGCTCACCACAGGGTTTGAACACTGAAGCTTTCTTT. Amino acids: CASSPQGLNTEAFF.

This clonotype was detected many times. The chain couples TRBV7-9 to TRBJ2-5; 7 bases fit TRBD1. The CDR3 consists of 14 residues. CDR1 and CDR2 from the germline V gene are SEHNR and FQNEAQ (reference sequence). The V and J ends lost 6 bases and 0 bases, in that order; junction bases with no gene match: 4. Written as DNA, the CDR3 is TGTGCCAGCAGTTATCAGGGGGACCAAGAGACCCAGTACTTC. Translation: CASSYQGDQETQYF.

This clonotype was detected ten times or more. V gene TRBV21-1 combines with J gene TRBJ2-3. TRBV21-1 is tagged as a pseudogene. This CDR3 spans 15 amino acids. CDR3 protein: CASSKGRKSPDTQYF. CDR3 DNA: TGTGCCAGCAGCAAGGGTAGAAAAAGTCCAGATACGCAGTATTTT.

This clonotype occurred many times. The gene calls are TRBV5-4 and TRBJ1-1; D might be TRBD1 (5 bases). Germline lookup yields CDR1 SGHNT and CDR2 YYREEE (reference sequence). The CDR3 totals 14 residues. V shed 4 bases and J shed 0 bases, with 10 bases lying between them. The CDR3 spells CASSGGLMNTEAFF. CDR3 nucleotide sequence: TGTGCCAGCAGCGGGGGACTTATGAACACTGAAGCTTTCTTT. Full variable domain (missing parts from reference TRBV5-4 and TRBJ1-1): ETGVTQSPTHLIKTRGQQVTLRCSSQSGHNTVSWYQQALGQGPQFIFQYYREEENGRGNFPPRFSGLQFPNYSSELNVNALELDDSALYLCASSGGLMNTEAFFGQGTRLTVV.

This clonotype has a count of ten or more. The chain uses TRBV6-5 and TRBJ2-5; D tentatively reads TRBD1 or TRBD2 (5 bases each). The germline gives CDR1 MNHEY, CDR2 SVGAGI. The V gene lost 5 bases and the J gene lost 2 bases, with 12 bases spanning the gap. The CDR3 extends over 14 amino acids. CDR3 sequence: CASSGGVRQETQYF. In DNA, the CDR3 is TGTGCCAGCAGTGGGGGAGTTCGGCAAGAGACCCAGTACTTC.

The rearrangement links TRBV5-5 to TRBJ2-7, with 8 bases matching TRBD1. CDR1 and CDR2 (germline): SGHKS, YYEKEE (reference sequence). V dropped 4 bases and J dropped 5; count of bases not matched to a gene: 14. The CDR3 spans 16 residues. The CDR3 region is CASSHGDRMFVDEQYF. For the CDR3, the DNA is TGTGCCAGCAGCCACGGGGACAGGATGTTCGTAGACGAGCAGTACTTC.

This clonotype came up many times. The rearrangement uses TRBV3-1 and TRBJ2-5; 8 bases are a match to TRBD2. Germline V gene lookup returns CDR1 LGHDT and CDR2 YNNKEL (reference sequence). V shed 0 bases and J 13 bases; nucleotides not matched to a gene: 4. This CDR3 comprises 12 residues. The CDR3 spells CASSQESGSPYF. DNA of the CDR3: TGTGCCAGCAGCCAAGAAAGCGGGAGTCCGTACTTC.

This clonotype appeared many times. This chain links TRBV20-1 with TRBJ2-2, with D possibly being TRBD1 (5 bases). The CDR3 is 13 residues long. The germline CDR1 and CDR2 sequences are DFQATT and SNEGSKA (reference sequence). V gave up 0 bases and J gave up 10 bases, with 12 bases separating them. CDR3 sequence: CSARDRVGVELFF. CDR3 in DNA: TGCAGTGCTAGAGATAGAGTAGGGGTGGAGCTGTTTTTT.

This chain joins TRBV6-5 and TRBJ2-7; tentative D call: TRBD1 (7 bases). Germline V CDR1 and CDR2: MNHEY, SVGAGI. The CDR3 totals 14 residues. Trimming pared 4 bases from V and 3 bases from J, leaving 13 bases between. This CDR3 reads CASSLQGRNYEQYF. The CDR3 region has the DNA TGTGCCAGCAGTTTACAGGGGAGGAACTACGAGCAGTACTTC.

The chain employs TRBV6-2 or TRBV6-3 and TRBJ1-1, with D unresolved. V was cut by 0 bases and J by 6 bases, with 11 bases left in between. The CDR3 sequence is 14 residues long. Germline V lookup: CDR1 MNHEY, CDR2 SVGEGT. Written as DNA, the CDR3 is TGTGCCAGCAGTTACTCGTACGGGGTCGCTGAAGCTTTCTTT. It encodes CASSYSYGVAEAFF.

This clonotype was observed many times. This chain links TRBV7-2 with TRBJ1-4, with TRBD1 matching over 7 bases. The CDR3 has 15 residues. Germline CDR1 SGHTA, CDR2 FQGNSA. Trimming at V came to 6 bases and at J to 0 bases, leaving 4 bases not matched to a gene. In nucleotides, the CDR3 is TGTGCCAGCAGGCACACAGGGGCAACTAATGAAAAACTGTTTTTT. Residues: CASRHTGATNEKLFF. The whole variable domain, filled in from reference TRBV7-2 and TRBJ1-4, reads GAGVSQSPSNKVTEKGKDVELRCDPISGHTALYWYRQSLGQGLEFLIYFQGNSAPDKSGLPSDRFSAERTGGSVSTLTIQRTQQEDSAVYLCASRHTGATNEKLFFGSGTQLSVL.

This clonotype has a count of ten or more. The rearrangement uses TRBV13 and TRBJ2-3; tentatively, D is TRBD1 (6 bases). The CDR3 length is 14 residues. Germline CDR1 reads PRHDT; CDR2 reads FYEKMQ (reference sequence). With 3 bases removed from V and 0 bases from J, the gap between germline ends came to 7 bases. The chain's CDR3 is CASSFGQSTDTQYF. CDR3 bases: TGTGCCAGCAGCTTCGGACAGAGCACAGATACGCAGTATTTT.

This clonotype was counted many times. CDR3 residues: CASSPTGVGTDTQYF. CDR3 DNA sequence: TGTGCCAGCAGCCCAACAGGGGTGGGCACAGATACGCAGTATTTT. The chain uses TRBV7-9 and TRBJ2-3; the match to TRBD1 covers 7 bases. Germline CDR1 reads SEHNR; CDR2 reads FQNEAQ (reference sequence). CDR3 length: 15 amino acids. V was pared by 5 bases and J by 1 base, with 6 bases of the junction left unmatched.

There are many counts of this clonotype. This rearrangement joins TRBV28 to TRBJ1-5, with D tentatively TRBD1 (6 bases). CDR1 is MDHEN and CDR2 is SYDVKM in the germline V gene. The CDR3 consists of 15 residues. The ends were cut back, 8 bases at V and 0 bases at J, with 14 bases in the middle. The CDR3 here is CASGTGQYSNQPQHF. The CDR3 DNA reads TGTGCCAGCGGAACGGGACAATATAGCAATCAGCCCCAGCATTTT. The full variable domain, rest sourced from reference TRBV28 and TRBJ1-5, is DVKVTQSSRYLVKRTGEKVFLECVQDMDHENMFWYRQDPGLGLRLIYFSYDVKMKEKGDIPEGYSVSREKKERFSLILESASTNQTSMYLCASGTGQYSNQPQHFGDGTRLSIL.